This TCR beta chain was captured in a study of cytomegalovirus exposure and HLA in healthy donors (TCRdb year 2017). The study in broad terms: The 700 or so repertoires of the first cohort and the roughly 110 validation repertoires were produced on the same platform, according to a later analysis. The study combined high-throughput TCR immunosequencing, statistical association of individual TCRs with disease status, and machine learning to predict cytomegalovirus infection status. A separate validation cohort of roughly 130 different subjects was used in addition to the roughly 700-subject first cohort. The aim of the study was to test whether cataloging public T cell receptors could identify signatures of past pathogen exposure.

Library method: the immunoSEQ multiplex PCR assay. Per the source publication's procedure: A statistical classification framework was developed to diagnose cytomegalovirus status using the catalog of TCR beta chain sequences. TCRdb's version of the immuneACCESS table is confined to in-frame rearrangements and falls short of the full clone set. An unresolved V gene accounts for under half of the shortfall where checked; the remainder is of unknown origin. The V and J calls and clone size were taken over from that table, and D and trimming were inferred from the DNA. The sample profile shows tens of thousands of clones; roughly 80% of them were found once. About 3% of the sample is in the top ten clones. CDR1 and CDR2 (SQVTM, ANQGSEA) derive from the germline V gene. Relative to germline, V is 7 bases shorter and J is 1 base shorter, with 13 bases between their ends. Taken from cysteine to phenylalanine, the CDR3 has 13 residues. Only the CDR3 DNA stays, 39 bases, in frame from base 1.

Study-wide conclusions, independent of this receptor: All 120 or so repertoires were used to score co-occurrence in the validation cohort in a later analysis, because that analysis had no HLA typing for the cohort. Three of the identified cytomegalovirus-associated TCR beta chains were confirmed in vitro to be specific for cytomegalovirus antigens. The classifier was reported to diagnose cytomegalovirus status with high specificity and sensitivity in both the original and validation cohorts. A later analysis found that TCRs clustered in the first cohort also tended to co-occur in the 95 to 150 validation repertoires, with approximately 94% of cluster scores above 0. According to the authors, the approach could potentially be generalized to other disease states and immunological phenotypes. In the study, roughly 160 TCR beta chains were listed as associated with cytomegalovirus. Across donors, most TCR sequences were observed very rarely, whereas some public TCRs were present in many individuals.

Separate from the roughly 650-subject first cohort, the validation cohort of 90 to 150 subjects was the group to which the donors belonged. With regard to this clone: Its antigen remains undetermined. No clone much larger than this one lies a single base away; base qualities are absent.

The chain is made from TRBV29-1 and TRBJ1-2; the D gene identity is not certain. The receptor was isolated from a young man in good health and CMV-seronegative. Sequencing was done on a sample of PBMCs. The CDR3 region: CSDYSGVNYGYTF. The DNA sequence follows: TGCAGCGATTATTCCGGGGTTAACTATGGCTACACCTTC.